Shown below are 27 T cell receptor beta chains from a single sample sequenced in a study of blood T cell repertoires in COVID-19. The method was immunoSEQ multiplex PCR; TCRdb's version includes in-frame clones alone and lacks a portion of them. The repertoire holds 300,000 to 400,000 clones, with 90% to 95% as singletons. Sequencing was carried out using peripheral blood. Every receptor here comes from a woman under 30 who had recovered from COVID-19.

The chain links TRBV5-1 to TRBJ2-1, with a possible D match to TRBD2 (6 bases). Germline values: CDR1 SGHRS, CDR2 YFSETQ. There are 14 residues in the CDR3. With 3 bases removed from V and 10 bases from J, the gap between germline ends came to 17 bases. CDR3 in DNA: TGCGCCAGCAGCTCCACGGGGCGCGGGAACGAGCAGTTCTTC. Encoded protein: CASSSTGRGNEQFF.

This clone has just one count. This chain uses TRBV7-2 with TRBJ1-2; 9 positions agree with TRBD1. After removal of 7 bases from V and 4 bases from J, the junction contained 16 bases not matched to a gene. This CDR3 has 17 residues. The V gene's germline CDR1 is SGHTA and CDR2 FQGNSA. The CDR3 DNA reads TGTGCCAGCATCCTTACCGGGACAGGGACCCTAGGCTATGGCTACACCTTC. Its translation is CASILTGTGTLGYGYTF.

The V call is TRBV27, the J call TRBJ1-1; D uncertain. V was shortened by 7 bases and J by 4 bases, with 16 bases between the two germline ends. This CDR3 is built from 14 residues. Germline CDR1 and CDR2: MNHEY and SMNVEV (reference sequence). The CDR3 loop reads CASNSLGGGTEAFF. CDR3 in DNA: TGTGCCAGCAATTCCCTGGGCGGAGGCACTGAAGCTTTCTTT.

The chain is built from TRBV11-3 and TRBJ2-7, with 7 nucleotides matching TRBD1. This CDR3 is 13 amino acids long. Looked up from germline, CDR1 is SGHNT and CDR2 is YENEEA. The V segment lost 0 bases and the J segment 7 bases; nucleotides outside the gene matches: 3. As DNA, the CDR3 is TGTGCCAGCAGCTTAGAGACAGGGCGTGAGCAGTACGTC. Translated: CASSLETGREQYV.

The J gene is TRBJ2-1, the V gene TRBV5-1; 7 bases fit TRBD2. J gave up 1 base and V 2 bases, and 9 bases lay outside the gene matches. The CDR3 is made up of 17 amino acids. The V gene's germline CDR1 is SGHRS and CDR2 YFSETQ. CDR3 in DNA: TGCGCCAGCAGCTTACCGATGGGACTACCTTCCTACAATGAGCAGTTCTTC. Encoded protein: CASSLPMGLPSYNEQFF.

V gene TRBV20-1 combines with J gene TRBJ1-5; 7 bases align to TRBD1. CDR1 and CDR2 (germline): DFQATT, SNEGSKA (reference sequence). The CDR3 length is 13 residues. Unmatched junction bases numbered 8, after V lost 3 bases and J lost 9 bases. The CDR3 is CSASTGVGGPQHF. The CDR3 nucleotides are TGCAGTGCTAGTACAGGGGTTGGGGGGCCCCAGCATTTT.

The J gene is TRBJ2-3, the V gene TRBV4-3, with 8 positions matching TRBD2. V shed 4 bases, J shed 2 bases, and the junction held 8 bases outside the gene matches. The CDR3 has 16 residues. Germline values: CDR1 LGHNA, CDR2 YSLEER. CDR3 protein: CASSRATSGNTDTQYF. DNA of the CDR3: TGCGCCAGCAGCCGAGCTACTAGCGGAAACACAGATACGCAGTATTTT.

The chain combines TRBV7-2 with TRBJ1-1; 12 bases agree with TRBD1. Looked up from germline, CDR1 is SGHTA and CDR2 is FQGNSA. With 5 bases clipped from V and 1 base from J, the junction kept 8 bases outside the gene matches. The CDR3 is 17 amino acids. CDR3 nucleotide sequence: TGTGCCAGCAGCCTCCGGGACAGGGGGCAGGGGAACACTGAAGCTTTCTTT. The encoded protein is CASSLRDRGQGNTEAFF.

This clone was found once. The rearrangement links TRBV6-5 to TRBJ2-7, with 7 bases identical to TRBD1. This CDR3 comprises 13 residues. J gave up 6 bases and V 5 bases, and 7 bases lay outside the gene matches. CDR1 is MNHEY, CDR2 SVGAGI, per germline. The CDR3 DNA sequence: TGTGCCAGCAGTCTAAGACAGGGCTTCGAGCAGTACGTC. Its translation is CASSLRQGFEQYV.

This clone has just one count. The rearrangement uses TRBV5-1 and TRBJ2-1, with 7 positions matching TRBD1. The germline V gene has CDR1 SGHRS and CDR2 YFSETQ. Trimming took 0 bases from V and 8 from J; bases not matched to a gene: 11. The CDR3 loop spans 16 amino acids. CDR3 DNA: TGCGCCAGCAGCTTGGTTCGGCAGGGGGTGGTCGATGAGCAGTTCTTC. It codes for CASSLVRQGVVDEQFF.

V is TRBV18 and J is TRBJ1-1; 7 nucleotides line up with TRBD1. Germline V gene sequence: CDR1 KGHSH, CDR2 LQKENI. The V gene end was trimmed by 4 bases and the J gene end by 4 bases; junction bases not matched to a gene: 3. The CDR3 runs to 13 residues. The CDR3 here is CASSQDRSTEAFF. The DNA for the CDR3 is TGTGCCAGCTCACAGGACAGGAGCACTGAAGCTTTCTTT.

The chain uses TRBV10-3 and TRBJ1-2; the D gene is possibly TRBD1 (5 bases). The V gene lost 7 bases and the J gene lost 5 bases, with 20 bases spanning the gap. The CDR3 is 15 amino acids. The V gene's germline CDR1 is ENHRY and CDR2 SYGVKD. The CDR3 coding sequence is TGTGCCATCACGGCGGGAGGGGAGTTTAAATATGGCTACACCTTC. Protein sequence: CAITAGGEFKYGYTF.

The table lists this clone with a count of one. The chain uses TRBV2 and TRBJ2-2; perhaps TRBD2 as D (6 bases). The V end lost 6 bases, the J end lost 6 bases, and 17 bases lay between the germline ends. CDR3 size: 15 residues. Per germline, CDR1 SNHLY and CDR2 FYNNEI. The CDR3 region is CASRDYTFGAGELFF. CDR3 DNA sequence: TGTGCCAGCAGGGACTATACATTCGGGGCCGGGGAGCTGTTTTTT.

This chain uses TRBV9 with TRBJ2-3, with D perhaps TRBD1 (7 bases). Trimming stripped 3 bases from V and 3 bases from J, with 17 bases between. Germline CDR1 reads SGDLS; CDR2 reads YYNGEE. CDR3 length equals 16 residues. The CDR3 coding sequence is TGTGCCAGCAGCGCCGGCGGGACAGTGATAACAGATACGCAGTATTTT. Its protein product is CASSAGGTVITDTQYF.

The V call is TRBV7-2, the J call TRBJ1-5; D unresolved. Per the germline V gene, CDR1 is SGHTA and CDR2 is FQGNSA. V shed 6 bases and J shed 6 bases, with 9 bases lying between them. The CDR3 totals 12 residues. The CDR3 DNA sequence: TGTGCCAGCAGTCGATCGAGTCAGCCCCAGCATTTT. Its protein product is CASSRSSQPQHF.

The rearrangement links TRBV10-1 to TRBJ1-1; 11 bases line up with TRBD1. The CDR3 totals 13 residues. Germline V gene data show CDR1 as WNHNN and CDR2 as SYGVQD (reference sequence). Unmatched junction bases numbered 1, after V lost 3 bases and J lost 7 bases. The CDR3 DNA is TGCGCCAGCAGTGAAGGGACAGGGGGTGAAGCTTTCTTT. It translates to CASSEGTGGEAFF.

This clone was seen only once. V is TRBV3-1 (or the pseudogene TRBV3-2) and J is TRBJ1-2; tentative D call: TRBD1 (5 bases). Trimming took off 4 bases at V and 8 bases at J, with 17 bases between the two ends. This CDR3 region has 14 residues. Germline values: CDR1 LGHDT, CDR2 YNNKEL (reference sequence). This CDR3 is CASSLQWTRHGYTF. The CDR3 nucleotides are TGTGCCAGCAGCCTTCAGTGGACACGTCACGGCTACACCTTC.

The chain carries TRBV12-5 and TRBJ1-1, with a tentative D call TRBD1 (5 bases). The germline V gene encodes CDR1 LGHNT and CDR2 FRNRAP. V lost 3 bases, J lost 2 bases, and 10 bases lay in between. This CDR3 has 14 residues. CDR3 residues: CASGLRGGNTEAFF. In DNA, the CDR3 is TGTGCTAGTGGTTTACGGGGGGGAAACACTGAAGCTTTCTTT.

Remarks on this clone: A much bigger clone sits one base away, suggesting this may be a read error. In nucleotides, the CDR3 is TGTGCCAGCAGCGAACAAGCGGGGTACAATGAGCAGTTCTTC. It yields the protein CASSEQAGYNEQFF. V and J are TRBV9 and TRBJ2-1; 7 bases map to TRBD2. Germline lookup yields CDR1 SGDLS and CDR2 YYNGEE. This CDR3 region has 14 residues. V was pared by 3 bases and J by 4 bases, with 4 bases of the junction left unmatched.

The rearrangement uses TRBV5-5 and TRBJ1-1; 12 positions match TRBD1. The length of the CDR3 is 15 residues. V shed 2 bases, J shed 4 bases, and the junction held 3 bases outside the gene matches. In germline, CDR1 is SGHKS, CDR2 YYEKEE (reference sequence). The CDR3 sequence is CASSFRDRGLTEAFF. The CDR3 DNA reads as TGTGCCAGCAGCTTCCGGGACAGGGGGCTCACTGAAGCTTTCTTT. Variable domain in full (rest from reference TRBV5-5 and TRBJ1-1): DAGVTQSPTHLIKTRGQQVTLRCSPISGHKSVSWYQQVLGQGPQFIFQYYEKEERGRGNFPDRFSARQFPNYSSELNVNALLLGDSALYLCASSFRDRGLTEAFFGQGTRLTVV.

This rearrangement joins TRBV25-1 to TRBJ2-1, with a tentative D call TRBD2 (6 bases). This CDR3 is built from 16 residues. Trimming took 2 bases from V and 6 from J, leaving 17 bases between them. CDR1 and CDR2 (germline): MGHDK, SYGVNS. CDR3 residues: CASSERAGSRGNEQFF. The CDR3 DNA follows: TGTGCCAGCAGTGAACGGGCGGGGTCGAGGGGCAATGAGCAGTTCTTC.

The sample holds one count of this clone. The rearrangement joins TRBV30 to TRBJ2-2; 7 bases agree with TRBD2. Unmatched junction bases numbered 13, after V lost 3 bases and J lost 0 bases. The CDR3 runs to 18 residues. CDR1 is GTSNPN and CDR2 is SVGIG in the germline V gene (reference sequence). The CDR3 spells CAWSTGTTYFTNTGELFF. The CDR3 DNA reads TGTGCCTGGAGCACCGGGACTACATATTTTACGAACACCGGGGAGCTGTTTTTT.

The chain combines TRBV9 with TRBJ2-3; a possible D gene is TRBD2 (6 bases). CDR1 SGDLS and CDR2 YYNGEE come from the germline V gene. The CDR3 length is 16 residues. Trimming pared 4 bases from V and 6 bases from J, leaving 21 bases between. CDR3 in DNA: TGTGCCAGCAGCCGACGCCTAGCGACCCGACAGGATACGCAGTATTTT. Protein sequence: CASSRRLATRQDTQYF.

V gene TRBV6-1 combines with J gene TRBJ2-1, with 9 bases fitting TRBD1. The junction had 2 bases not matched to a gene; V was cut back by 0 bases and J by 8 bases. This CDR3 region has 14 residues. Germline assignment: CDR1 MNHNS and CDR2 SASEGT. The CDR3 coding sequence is TGTGCCAGCAGTGAAGCGACAGGGGGTTATGAGCAGTTCTTC. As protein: CASSEATGGYEQFF.

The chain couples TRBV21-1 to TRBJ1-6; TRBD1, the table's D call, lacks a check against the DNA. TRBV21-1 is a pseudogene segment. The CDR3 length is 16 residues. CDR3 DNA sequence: TGTGCCAGCAGCTGGGGCAGCGATGGGAATAATTCACCCCTCCACTTT. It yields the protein CASSWGSDGNNSPLHF.

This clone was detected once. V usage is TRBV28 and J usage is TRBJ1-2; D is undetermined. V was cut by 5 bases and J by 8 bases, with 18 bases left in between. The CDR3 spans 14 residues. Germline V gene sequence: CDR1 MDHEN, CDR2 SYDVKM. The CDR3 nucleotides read TGTGCCAGCAGTGGTCCCGGGAACCTTGACGGCTACACCTTC. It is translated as CASSGPGNLDGYTF.

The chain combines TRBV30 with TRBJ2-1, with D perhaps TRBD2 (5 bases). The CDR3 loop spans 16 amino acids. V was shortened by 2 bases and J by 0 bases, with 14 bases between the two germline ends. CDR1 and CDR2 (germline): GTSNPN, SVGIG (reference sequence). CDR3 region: CAWSRTVINSYNEQFF. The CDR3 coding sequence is TGTGCCTGGAGTCGGACTGTTATTAACTCCTACAATGAGCAGTTCTTC.